This TCR beta chain derives from a study of human CD8 memory T cell subsets (TCRdb year 2020). Regarding the research as a whole: The clonal relationships among stem-like (TSTEM), progenitor exhausted-like (TPEX) and effector memory CD8+ T cell subsets were assessed by comparing the TCRbeta repertoires of these subsets. TCRbeta repertoires were obtained from TSTEM, TPEX and effector memory subsets contributed by each of more than five donors. Study-level results and caveats: Based on Chao1 estimates, TSTEM subsets appeared to have greater repertoire diversity than TPEX subsets, which may reflect a broader range of specificities. Only TCRbeta chains were sequenced, and repertoire comparisons rested on more than five donors tested with paired t-tests and Bonferroni correction. TSTEM and TPEX subsets showed similarly high normalized Shannon-Wiener diversity, whereas effector memory subsets were comparatively less diverse. The stem-like TSTEM and TPEX subsets each shared clonotypes with effector memory cells, but the TSTEM and TPEX repertoires had minimal overlap with each other, suggesting distinct antigen spectra.

A word on this clonotype: It has no known antigen specificity.

A Human TCR Profiling Kit was used to prepare UMI-labeled 5' RACE TCRbeta libraries. The same number of PCR cycles was used to prepare all TCRbeta libraries in parallel. In the paper's pipeline: Each TCRbeta library contained between about 2,700 and 20,000 functional CDR3beta clonotypes. MIGEC 1.2.9 was used for UMI extraction and consensus assembly, with at least three reads per UMI being required. MiXCR 3.0.3 was used to extract the in-frame CDR3beta repertoires. Diversity metrics were computed in VDJtools 1.2.1 after downsampling each sample to 42,000 randomly selected UMIs. For each sample pair, the repertoire overlap metrics D, R and F2 were calculated in VDJtools using the top 3,000 clones. After TCRdb reprocessed the reads, each CDR3 protein sequence was kept as one row, without DNA. The V and J calls follow TCRdb's processing rather than the paper's. This sample's clone table shows 4,500 to 5,500 distinct CDR3 sequences. The top ten clones comprise around 21% of the sample.

Measured from the cysteine to the phenylalanine, the CDR3 is 13 residues long. No DNA appears here. Via the germline V gene, CDR1 is LGHNA and CDR2 YSLEER. Density gradient separation was used to isolate peripheral blood mononuclear cells from healthy donor buffy coats. In the study, negative magnetic separation with EasySep or MojoSort CD8+ T cell isolation kits was used to enrich total CD8+ T cells. An RNeasy Mini Kit was used to extract total RNA from duplicate vials of some 150,000 sorted CD8+ T cells per subset. The PBMCs were used either fresh or after being cryopreserved in fetal bovine serum with about 10% DMSO. Fluorescence-activated cell sorting on a FACSAria III was used to sort CD8+ T cell subsets to purity.

The origin of this receptor is a human donor in good health. What was sequenced was CD8+ T cells from PBMCs. The chain is encoded by TRBV4-3 joined to TRBJ2-7. CDR3 protein: CASSQETGYEQYF.